This T cell receptor (beta chain) came from a study of blood T cells in healthy people across ages. Whole-study findings and limits: Whereas aged donors had fewer naive CD4+ cells, long-lived donors had more of them and higher diversity.

The authors ran a second PCR of about 7 to 11 cycles using a sample-barcoded 5' primer and a J-beta primer mix. TCRdb re-analysed the 5' RACE reads in MiXCR, keeping a single row per CDR3 protein. The table records about 1.5 million distinct CDR3 sequences, approximately 38% of them present only once. CDR1 and CDR2 from the germline V gene are SGDLS and YYNGEE. There are 11 residues in the CDR3. For this clonotype: Antigen specificity is unknown. The germline gene is not matched at one end of the junction; a read error may be the cause.

The sequence derives from a woman younger than 30 in good health. The chain recombines TRBV9 with TRBJ2-1; D perhaps matches TRBD2 (6 bases). Sequencing input: blood. CDR3 nucleotide sequence: TGTCCCCGCGGCGGGAACAAGGAGCAGTTCTTC. It yields the protein CPRGGNKEQFF.